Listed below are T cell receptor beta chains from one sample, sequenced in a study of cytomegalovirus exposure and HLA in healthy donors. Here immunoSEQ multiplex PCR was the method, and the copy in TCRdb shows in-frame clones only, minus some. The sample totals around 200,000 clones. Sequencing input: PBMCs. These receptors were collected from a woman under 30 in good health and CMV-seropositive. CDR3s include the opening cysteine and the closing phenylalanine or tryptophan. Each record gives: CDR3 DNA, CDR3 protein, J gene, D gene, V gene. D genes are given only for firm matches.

TGTGCCAGCAGCCAGGTGGACAGGGGGTGGTTGGACGAGCAGTACTTC CASSQVDRGWLDEQYF TRBJ2-7 TRBD1 TRBV14
TGTGCCTCCCGACAGGGGGACGAGCAGTACTTC CASRQGDEQYF TRBJ2-7 TRBD1 TRBV10-3
TGTGCCAGCAGCATGACAGGACTCGGGGCCCAGTACTTC CASSMTGLGAQYF TRBJ2-5 NA TRBV7-7
TGTGCCAGCTCACTAGCGGGAGGTCCACGGGAGCAGTACTTC CASSLAGGPREQYF TRBJ2-7 TRBD2 TRBV18
TGTGCCAGCTCACGACAGGGCGGAGAGACCCAGTACTTC CASSRQGGETQYF TRBJ2-5 TRBD1 TRBV18
TGCGCCAGCAGTGACGCCCGGGGGGTTCGCGAGACCCAGTACTTC CASSDARGVRETQYF TRBJ2-5 TRBD2 TRBV10-1
TGTGCCTGGAGCCTAACCGGGGGACAGGGAATCGGGGAGCTGTTTTTT CAWSLTGGQGIGELFF TRBJ2-2 TRBD1 TRBV30
TGTGCCAGCAGCCCGAGCAGGCTTCAAGAGACCCAGTACTTC CASSPSRLQETQYF TRBJ2-5 NA TRBV9
TGTGCCAGCAGTGCGGGACAGAACTATGGCTACACCTTC CASSAGQNYGYTF TRBJ1-2 TRBD1 TRBV6-4
TGCGCCAGCAGCCAACTGGGACAGGCTAATGAAAAACTGTTTTTT CASSQLGQANEKLFF TRBJ1-4 TRBD1 TRBV4-3
TGTGCCAGCAGCACAAACTCCAGGGGTTACGAGCAGTACTTC CASSTNSRGYEQYF TRBJ2-7 NA TRBV9
TGCGCCAGCAGCCAAGATCGGGGACAGAGTCAGTATTTT CASSQDRGQSQYF TRBJ2-3 TRBD1 TRBV4-3
TGTGCCAGCAGCTTAATCGGCTACGAGCAGTACTTC CASSLIGYEQYF TRBJ2-7 NA TRBV7-9
TGTGCCAGCAGTGAAACACAGGGGATCTACGAGCAGTACTTC CASSETQGIYEQYF TRBJ2-7 TRBD1 TRBV6-1
TGTGCCACCAGCAGAGAGGTGGGGCTATACTATGGCTACACCTTC CATSREVGLYYGYTF TRBJ1-2 NA TRBV15
TGTGCCAGCAGCTTAAGAACTAGCGGCCAAGAGACCCAGTACTTC CASSLRTSGQETQYF TRBJ2-5 TRBD2 TRBV7-9
TGTGCCAGCAGTGAAGAGCTACTAGCGGGAGCAGATACGCAGTATTTT CASSEELLAGADTQYF TRBJ2-3 TRBD2 TRBV2